The 27 T cell receptor beta chains in this list originate from one sample, sequenced in a study of cytomegalovirus exposure and HLA in healthy donors. PCR used 60 Vbeta primers and 13 Jbeta primers. The method was immunoSEQ multiplex PCR; TCRdb's version includes in-frame clones alone and lacks a portion of them. This table holds more than 95,000 clones, under 80% found once. Sequencing used PBMCs. The origin of the receptors is a woman aged 45-59 years in good health and CMV-seropositive.

The rearrangement links TRBV11-2 to TRBJ2-2; 7 bases map to TRBD2. The CDR3 runs 15 residues. The V gene's germline CDR1 is SGHAT and CDR2 FQNNGV. Unmatched junction bases numbered 9, after V lost 2 bases and J lost 9 bases. The CDR3 region is CASSLSGTYSRELFF. In DNA form, the CDR3 reads TGTGCCAGCAGCTTAAGCGGGACCTATAGTCGGGAGCTGTTTTTT.

The chain employs TRBV7-2 and TRBJ2-3, with 8 bases matching TRBD2. CDR1 and CDR2 from the germline V gene are SGHTA and FQGNSA. The CDR3 has 16 residues. V shed 5 bases, J shed 0 bases, and the junction held 7 bases outside the gene matches. The CDR3 loop is CASSELADPSTDTQYF. In nucleotides, the CDR3 is TGTGCCAGCAGCGAACTAGCGGACCCTAGCACAGATACGCAGTATTTT.

This clone was picked up a small number of times. This rearrangement joins TRBV30 to TRBJ2-3; a weak D match, TRBD1 (5 bases). In germline, CDR1 is GTSNPN, CDR2 SVGIG (reference sequence). V shed 3 bases and J shed 6 bases, with 13 bases lying between them. The CDR3 runs to 13 residues. CDR3 in DNA: TGTGCCTGGAGCCTAAGCAGGGCGGATACGCAGTATTTT. It yields the protein CAWSLSRADTQYF.

The chain recombines TRBV28 with TRBJ1-1; 9 nucleotides align to TRBD1. Germline CDR1 MDHEN, CDR2 SYDVKM. V shed 6 bases and J 6 bases; nucleotides not matched to a gene: 14. The CDR3 length is 16 residues. The CDR3 spells CASSWTGVAGSAEAFF. The CDR3 DNA reads as TGTGCCAGCAGCTGGACAGGGGTGGCTGGCTCGGCTGAAGCTTTCTTT.

The rearrangement joins TRBV9 to TRBJ2-3; 9 bases align to TRBD2. V lost 0 bases to trimming and J lost 4 bases; unmatched junction nucleotides: 9. CDR1 SGDLS and CDR2 YYNGEE come from the germline V gene. The CDR3 spans 17 residues. DNA of the CDR3: TGTGCCAGCAGCGTAGGCGTTAGCGGGAGAATGGCAGATACGCAGTATTTT. This encodes CASSVGVSGRMADTQYF.

This sequence joins TRBV9 and TRBJ2-3; 10 bases fit TRBD2. Per the germline V gene, CDR1 is SGDLS and CDR2 is YYNGEE. V gave up 3 bases and J gave up 0 bases; unmatched junction bases: 4. The length of the CDR3 is 16 residues. The CDR3 spells CASSETSGSSTDTQYF. CDR3 bases: TGTGCCAGCAGCGAGACTAGCGGGTCTAGCACAGATACGCAGTATTTT.

V is TRBV5-5 and J is TRBJ2-7; weak D call: TRBD1 (5 bases). The germline CDR1 and CDR2 sequences are SGHKS and YYEKEE (reference sequence). V lost 1 base and J 6 bases, leaving 17 bases between the germline ends. CDR3 size: 15 residues. CDR3: CASSLSSQGFSEQYF. CDR3 DNA: TGTGCCAGCAGCTTGTCCTCGCAGGGATTTTCCGAGCAGTACTTC. Full variable domain (outside the CDR3, taken from reference TRBV5-5 and TRBJ2-7): DAGVTQSPTHLIKTRGQQVTLRCSPISGHKSVSWYQQVLGQGPQFIFQYYEKEERGRGNFPDRFSARQFPNYSSELNVNALLLGDSALYLCASSLSSQGFSEQYFGPGTRLTVT.

The table lists this clone with a count of one. The chain uses TRBV10-3 and TRBJ2-6; TRBD2 matches 7 bases. From germline, CDR1 is ENHRY and CDR2 SYGVKD. The CDR3 contains 16 residues. V shed 3 bases, J shed 3 bases, and the junction held 5 bases outside the gene matches. The CDR3 region is CAISEQRDRGANVLTF. The CDR3 coding sequence is TGTGCCATCAGTGAACAGCGGGACCGTGGGGCCAACGTCCTGACTTTC.

This clone showed up just a few times. The chain combines TRBV2 with TRBJ1-1, with 8 positions matching TRBD1. The CDR3 totals 13 residues. V lost 7 bases to trimming and J lost 5 bases; unmatched junction nucleotides: 6. Per germline, CDR1 SNHLY and CDR2 FYNNEI. The CDR3 coding sequence is TGTGCCAGCACTTTGACAGGGGCTACTGAAGCTTTCTTT. It encodes CASTLTGATEAFF.

The chain employs TRBV7-7 and TRBJ1-4; tentatively, D is TRBD1 (5 bases). V was pared by 5 bases and J by 4 bases, with 11 bases between. CDR1 and CDR2 (germline): SSHAT, FNYEAQ (reference sequence). The CDR3 extends over 14 amino acids. The CDR3 region is CASSPAGDNEKLFF. The DNA of the CDR3 is TGTGCCAGCAGCCCCGCGGGGGATAATGAAAAACTGTTTTTT.

This clone was counted between two and nine times. The CDR3 spells CASSQRDSSNYGYTF. The CDR3 DNA reads as TGCGCCAGCAGCCAGCGGGACTCCTCTAACTATGGCTACACCTTC. The chain links TRBV4-1 to TRBJ1-2; a possible D gene is TRBD1 (5 bases). Trimming stripped 3 bases from V and 0 bases from J, with 11 bases between. CDR3 length: 15 amino acids. Looked up from germline, CDR1 is MGHRA and CDR2 is YSYEKL.

The V gene is TRBV30, the J gene TRBJ1-4; the D gene is possibly TRBD1 (5 bases). The germline V gene has CDR1 GTSNPN and CDR2 SVGIG (reference sequence). The V and J ends lost 0 bases and 7 bases respectively, with 12 bases between them. The CDR3 has 14 amino acids. The CDR3 is CAWSVGGKGEKLFF. The CDR3 nucleotides are TGTGCCTGGAGTGTTGGGGGGAAGGGTGAAAAACTGTTTTTT. The whole variable domain, remainder taken from reference TRBV30 and TRBJ1-4, is SQTIHQWPATLVQPVGSPLSLECTVEGTSNPNLYWYRQAAGRGLQLLFYSVGIGQISSEVPQNLSASRPQDRQFILSSKKLLLSDSGFYLCAWSVGGKGEKLFFGSGTQLSVL.

The rearrangement joins TRBV7-6 to TRBJ2-1; 7 bases fit TRBD2. CDR3 length equals 19 residues. The V and J ends lost 5 bases and 7 bases, in that order; junction bases with no gene match: 23. The germline V gene encodes CDR1 SGHVS and CDR2 FNYEAQ. CDR3 DNA: TGTGCCAGCAGCCCGGACTCTTCGTTGTGGGGGGGATCAGGAAATGAGCAGTTCTTC. It specifies CASSPDSSLWGGSGNEQFF.

The chain links TRBV6-1 to TRBJ1-1; D may be TRBD1 (6 bases). The CDR3 runs to 17 residues. Germline V CDR1 and CDR2: MNHNS, SASEGT. The V end lost 2 bases, the J end lost 3 bases, and 19 bases lay between the germline ends. The CDR3 sequence is CASSEPGGRGGDTEAFF. The CDR3, as DNA: TGTGCCAGCAGTGAACCCGGTGGGAGGGGGGGGGACACTGAAGCTTTCTTT.

The V and J genes are TRBV2 and TRBJ1-4; D is perhaps TRBD1 (5 bases). The CDR3 totals 16 residues. Germline lookup yields CDR1 SNHLY and CDR2 FYNNEI. Trimming cost V 6 bases and J 8 bases, with 22 bases left between them. The CDR3 is CASSAAGFRYDEKLFF. The CDR3 region has the DNA TGTGCCAGCAGCGCAGCAGGGTTTAGATATGACGAAAAACTGTTTTTT.

The J gene is TRBJ1-2, the V gene TRBV2; D might be TRBD1 (6 bases). V was clipped by 8 bases and J by 2 bases, with 12 bases between them. From germline, CDR1 is SNHLY and CDR2 FYNNEI. The CDR3 sequence is 13 residues long. CDR3 bases: TGTGCCAGCGGACCCCAGGGGAACTATGGCTACACCTTC. This translates into CASGPQGNYGYTF.

V gene TRBV7-3 combines with J gene TRBJ1-1; the D gene is possibly TRBD1 (6 bases). CDR1 SGHTA and CDR2 FQGTGA come from the germline V gene. The CDR3 totals 13 residues. Trimming took 8 bases from V and 1 from J, leaving 11 bases between them. The CDR3 spells CASGEGGNTEAFF. In nucleotides, the CDR3 is TGTGCCAGCGGTGAAGGGGGGAACACTGAAGCTTTCTTT. Combining the CDR3 with reference TRBV7-3 and TRBJ1-1 gives the whole variable domain GAGVSQTPSNKVTEKGKYVELRCDPISGHTALYWYRQSLGQGPEFLIYFQGTGAADDSGLPNDRFFAVRPEGSVSTLKIQRTERGDSAVYLCASGEGGNTEAFFGQGTRLTVV.

J is TRBJ1-1 and V is TRBV29-1, with D tentatively TRBD1 (6 bases). CDR1 SQVTM and CDR2 ANQGSEA come from the germline V gene. V lost 7 bases, J lost 10 bases, and 16 bases lay in between. The CDR3 length is 11 residues. The chain's CDR3 is CSAYTGMSAFF. CDR3 bases: TGCAGCGCGTACACAGGGATGTCAGCTTTCTTT.

This chain connects TRBV4-3 to TRBJ2-2, with D possibly TRBD1 on 6 matching bases. The CDR3 spans 17 residues. Germline V gives CDR1 LGHNA, CDR2 YSLEER. Trimming took off 4 bases at V and 5 bases at J, with 20 bases between the two ends. CDR3 bases: TGCGCCAGCAGCCTCGATATTCAGGGGAGTGGGACCGGGGAGCTGTTTTTT. Encoded protein: CASSLDIQGSGTGELFF.

This clone has a handful of counts. The chain combines TRBV7-3 with TRBJ1-1; no firm D call. The ends were cut back, 5 bases at V and 8 bases at J, with 15 bases in the middle. The CDR3 runs 13 residues. The V gene's germline CDR1 is SGHTA and CDR2 FQGTGA. In DNA form, the CDR3 reads TGTGCCAGCAGCCTATCGGCCGCGGGAGAAGCTTTCTTT. Encoded protein: CASSLSAAGEAFF.

This chain connects TRBV6-1 to TRBJ2-1; D might be TRBD2 (5 bases). CDR3 length: 15 amino acids. The V gene lost 2 bases and the J gene lost 0 bases, with 8 bases spanning the gap. Germline V gene sequence: CDR1 MNHNS, CDR2 SASEGT. The CDR3 DNA is TGTGCCAGCAGTGAAATTACTAGCTCCTACAATGAGCAGTTCTTC. Protein sequence: CASSEITSSYNEQFF.

The chain couples TRBV5-1 to TRBJ2-1, with TRBD2 matching 12 bases. With 4 bases clipped from V and 2 bases from J, the junction kept 4 bases outside the gene matches. The CDR3 is 16 amino acids. Germline values: CDR1 SGHRS, CDR2 YFSETQ. The CDR3 region has the DNA TGCGCCAGCAGCCTTGGACTAGCGGGACCCTACAATGAGCAGTTCTTC. Amino acid sequence: CASSLGLAGPYNEQFF.

This chain uses TRBV19 with TRBJ1-5; D is perhaps TRBD1 (6 bases). The V gene lost 8 bases and the J gene lost 6 bases, with 26 bases spanning the gap. This CDR3 contains 17 residues. Germline CDR1 reads LNHDA; CDR2 reads SQIVND (reference sequence). This chain's CDR3 is CASQSLGGGAGGQPQHF. DNA for the CDR3: TGTGCCAGTCAGAGTCTGGGCGGGGGGGCCGGTGGTCAGCCCCAGCATTTT.

V and J are TRBV19 and TRBJ1-4; 8 bases are a match to TRBD1. The CDR3 runs 15 residues. The germline gives CDR1 LNHDA, CDR2 SQIVND (reference sequence). With 5 bases clipped from V and 8 bases from J, the junction kept 10 bases outside the gene matches. The CDR3 region has the DNA TGTGCCAGTAGTTTGACGACAGGGGTGAGGGAAAAACTGTTTTTT. Its translation is CASSLTTGVREKLFF.

This chain joins TRBV28 and TRBJ1-2; 7 bases are shared with TRBD1. This CDR3 comprises 15 residues. Germline V CDR1 and CDR2: MDHEN, SYDVKM. The trim removed 4 bases at V and 0 bases at J, leaving 5 bases unmatched. The CDR3 region has the DNA TGTGCCAGCAGTTCGGGGACAGCGGCTAACTATGGCTACACCTTC. This translates into CASSSGTAANYGYTF.

The chain joins TRBV28 to TRBJ2-2; 10 bases map to TRBD2. Losses at the gene ends were 0 bases for V and 4 bases for J; bases not matched to a gene: 8. Germline V lookup: CDR1 MDHEN, CDR2 SYDVKM. There are 18 residues in the CDR3. Written as DNA, the CDR3 is TGTGCCAGCAGTTTATGGACTAGCGGGCCCCGTGGCACCGGGGAGCTGTTTTTT. It translates to CASSLWTSGPRGTGELFF.

V gene TRBV7-3 combines with J gene TRBJ2-1; TRBD2 matches 9 bases. The CDR3 is 15 residues long. The germline V gene has CDR1 SGHTA and CDR2 FQGTGA. The V and J ends lost 5 bases and 6 bases, in that order; junction bases with no gene match: 8. The CDR3 reads CASSMPGLARNEQFF. As DNA, the CDR3 is TGTGCCAGCAGCATGCCGGGACTAGCCCGCAATGAGCAGTTCTTC. The full variable domain, completed using reference TRBV7-3 and TRBJ2-1, is GAGVSQTPSNKVTEKGKYVELRCDPISGHTALYWYRQSLGQGPEFLIYFQGTGAADDSGLPNDRFFAVRPEGSVSTLKIQRTERGDSAVYLCASSMPGLARNEQFFGPGTRLTVL.